This T cell receptor beta chain emerged from a study of blood T cells in healthy people across ages. It was with a sample-barcoded 5' primer and a J-beta primer mix that a second PCR of roughly 6 to 12 cycles was run. TCRdb reprocessed the 5' RACE reads via MiXCR and lists one record per CDR3 protein. The sample includes approximately 1,000,000 distinct CDR3 sequences, more than 30% of them seen just once. As regards this clonotype: Since a much larger clone is just one base distant, this may be a read error.

Source material: blood. This receptor was taken from a man aged 18 to 29 in good health.

The CDR3 coding sequence is TGCGCCAGCAGCCCAGATCGGCGGGGGGCCAACAATGAGCAGTTCTTC. Protein sequence: CASSPDRRGANNEQFF. This chain joins TRBV4-1 and TRBJ2-1; 8 bases match TRBD2. There are 16 residues in the CDR3. The trim removed 4 bases at V and 5 bases at J, leaving 10 bases unmatched. The germline gives CDR1 MGHRA, CDR2 YSYEKL.